This T cell receptor (beta chain) was sequenced in a study of shared clonotypes between healthy human individuals. The repertoire was sequenced with immunoSEQ multiplex PCR; TCRdb's copy has only in-frame clones and lacks some. The table records a few million clones, approximately 94% of them present only once. Trimming cost V 6 bases and J 6 bases, with 21 bases left between them. The CDR3 is 16 amino acids. Germline CDR1 MNHEY, CDR2 SMNVEV (reference sequence). Input material: naive CD4+ T cells sorted from blood. Subset of the sample: CD45RA+ positively selected. This clonotype originated in a man between 18 and 35 years old in good health. The chain has TRBV27 and TRBJ2-1, with D uncertain. CDR3 sequence: CASSLDRLVQVNEQFF. As DNA, the CDR3 is TGTGCCAGCAGCCTGGACCGGTTAGTTCAGGTCAATGAGCAGTTCTTC.